The 3 T cell receptor beta chains reported below all come from one sample, sequenced in a study of blood T cell repertoires in COVID-19. TCRdb's table, derived via immunoSEQ multiplex PCR, lists solely in-frame clones and lacks some. The sample has fewer than 250,000 clones, about four fifths seen once. Sequencing was carried out using peripheral blood. Receptors were obtained from a woman aged 45-60 years with acute or convalescent COVID-19.

The chain has TRBV13 and TRBJ2-5; no reliable D call. The CDR3 contains 12 residues. In germline, CDR1 is PRHDT, CDR2 FYEKMQ (reference sequence). The V gene lost 5 bases and the J gene lost 7 bases, with 11 bases spanning the gap. The CDR3 protein is CASSQPERTQYF. In nucleotides, the CDR3 is TGTGCCAGCAGCCAACCCGAGAGGACCCAGTACTTC.

This chain connects TRBV5-1 to TRBJ2-2; possible D gene TRBD2, 5 bases. CDR1 and CDR2 from the germline V gene are SGHRS and YFSETQ. CDR3 size: 16 residues. V was trimmed by 7 bases and J by 5 bases, leaving 21 bases between them. CDR3 DNA: TGCGCCAGCGGACTTGGGAGTCTAGGGCCAACCGGGGAGCTGTTTTTT. Its translation is CASGLGSLGPTGELFF.

This clone was picked up one time. The chain combines TRBV9 with TRBJ1-4; weak D call: TRBD1 (5 bases). Germline V CDR1 and CDR2: SGDLS, YYNGEE. There are 16 residues in the CDR3. Trimming removed 4 bases at V and 7 bases at J, with 20 bases between. CDR3 sequence: CASSPGREVRGEKLFF. In DNA, the CDR3 is TGTGCCAGCAGCCCGGGCAGGGAGGTCCGGGGTGAAAAACTGTTTTTT. Based on the CDR3 plus reference TRBV9 and TRBJ1-4, the full variable domain is DSGVTQTPKHLITATGQRVTLRCSPRSGDLSVYWYQQSLDQGLQFLIQYYNGEERAKGNILERFSAQQFPDLHSELNLSSLELGDSALYFCASSPGREVRGEKLFFGSGTQLSVL.